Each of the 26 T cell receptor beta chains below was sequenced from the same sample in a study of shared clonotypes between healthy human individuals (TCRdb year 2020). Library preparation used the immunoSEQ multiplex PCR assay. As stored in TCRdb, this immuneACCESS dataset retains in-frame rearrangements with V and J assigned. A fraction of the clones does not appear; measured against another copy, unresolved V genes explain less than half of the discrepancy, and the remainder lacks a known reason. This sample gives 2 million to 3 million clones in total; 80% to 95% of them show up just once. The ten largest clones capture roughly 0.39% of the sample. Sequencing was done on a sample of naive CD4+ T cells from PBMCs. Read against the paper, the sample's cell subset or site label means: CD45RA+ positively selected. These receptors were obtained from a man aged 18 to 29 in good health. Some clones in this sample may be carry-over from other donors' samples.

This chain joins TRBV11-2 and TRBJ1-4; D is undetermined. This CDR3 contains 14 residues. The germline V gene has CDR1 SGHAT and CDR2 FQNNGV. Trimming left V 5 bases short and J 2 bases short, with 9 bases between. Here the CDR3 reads CASSPGGTNEKLFF. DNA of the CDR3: TGTGCCAGCAGCCCAGGAGGTACTAATGAAAAACTGTTTTTT.

CDR3 residues: CASSPLGAGYANTGELFF. CDR3 in DNA: TGTGCCAGCAGCCCCCTAGGGGCAGGATACGCGAACACCGGGGAGCTGTTTTTT. The V call is TRBV7-8, the J call TRBJ2-2, with a possible D match to TRBD1 (5 bases). V lost 5 bases to trimming and J lost 0 bases, with 19 bases between them. The CDR3 covers 18 residues. Per germline, CDR1 SGHVS and CDR2 FQNEAQ.

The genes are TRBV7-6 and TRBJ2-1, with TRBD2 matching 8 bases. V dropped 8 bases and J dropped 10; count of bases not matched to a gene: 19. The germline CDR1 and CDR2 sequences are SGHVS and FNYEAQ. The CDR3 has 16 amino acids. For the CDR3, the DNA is TGTGCCAGCGGCCCCTCCACTAGCGGCACGATTGGAGAGCAGTTCTTC. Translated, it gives CASGPSTSGTIGEQFF.

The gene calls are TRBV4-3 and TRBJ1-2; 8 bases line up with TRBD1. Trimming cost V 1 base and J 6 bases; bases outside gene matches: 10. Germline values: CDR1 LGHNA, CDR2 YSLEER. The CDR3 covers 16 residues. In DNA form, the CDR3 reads TGCGCCAGCAGCCAAGTTGCGGATCAGACAGGGGATGGCTACACCTTC. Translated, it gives CASSQVADQTGDGYTF.

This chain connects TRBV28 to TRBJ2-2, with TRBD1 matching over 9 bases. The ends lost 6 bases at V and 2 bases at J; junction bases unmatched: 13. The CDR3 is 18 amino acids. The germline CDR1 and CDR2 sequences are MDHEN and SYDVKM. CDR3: CASSLPRQGVINTGELFF. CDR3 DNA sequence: TGTGCCAGCAGCCTTCCACGACAGGGGGTAATTAACACCGGGGAGCTGTTTTTT.

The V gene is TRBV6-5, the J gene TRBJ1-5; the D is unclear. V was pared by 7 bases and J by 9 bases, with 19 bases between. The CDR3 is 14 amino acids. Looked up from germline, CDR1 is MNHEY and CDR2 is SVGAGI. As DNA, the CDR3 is TGTGCCAGCATCTTCGTGCCACACAGCGGGCCCCAGCATTTT. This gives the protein CASIFVPHSGPQHF.

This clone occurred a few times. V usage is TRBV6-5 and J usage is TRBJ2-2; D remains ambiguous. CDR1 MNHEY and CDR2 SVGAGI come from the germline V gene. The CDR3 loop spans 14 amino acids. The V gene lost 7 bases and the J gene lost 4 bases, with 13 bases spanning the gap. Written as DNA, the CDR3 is TGTGCCAGCACCCCACGGACCCTCACCGGGGAGCTGTTTTTT. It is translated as CASTPRTLTGELFF.

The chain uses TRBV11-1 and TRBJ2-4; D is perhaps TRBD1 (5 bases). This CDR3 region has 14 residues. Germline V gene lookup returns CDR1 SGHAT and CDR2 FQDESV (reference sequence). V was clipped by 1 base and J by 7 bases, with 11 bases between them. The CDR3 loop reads CASSLDGAGNIQYF. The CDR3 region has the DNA TGTGCCAGCAGCTTAGATGGGGCAGGGAACATTCAGTACTTC.

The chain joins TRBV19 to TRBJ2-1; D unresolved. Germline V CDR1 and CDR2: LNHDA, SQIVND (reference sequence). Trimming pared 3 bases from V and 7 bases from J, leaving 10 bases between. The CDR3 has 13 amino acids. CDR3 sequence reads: CASSIGLWNEQFF. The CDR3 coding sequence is TGTGCCAGTAGTATCGGGCTCTGGAATGAGCAGTTCTTC.

CDR3 residues: CASRLQGDTGELFF. CDR3 bases: TGTGCCAGCAGGCTACAGGGGGACACCGGGGAGCTGTTTTTT. V gene TRBV28 combines with J gene TRBJ2-2, with 8 positions matching TRBD1. From germline, CDR1 is MDHEN and CDR2 SYDVKM. V shed 6 bases and J 3 bases; nucleotides not matched to a gene: 3. This CDR3 has 14 amino acids.

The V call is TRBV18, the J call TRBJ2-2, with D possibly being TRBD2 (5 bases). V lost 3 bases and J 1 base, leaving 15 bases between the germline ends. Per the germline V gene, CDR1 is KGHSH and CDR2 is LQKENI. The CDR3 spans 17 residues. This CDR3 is CASSPPGSGVNTGELFF. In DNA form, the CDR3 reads TGTGCCAGCTCACCCCCGGGCAGCGGAGTGAACACCGGGGAGCTGTTTTTT.

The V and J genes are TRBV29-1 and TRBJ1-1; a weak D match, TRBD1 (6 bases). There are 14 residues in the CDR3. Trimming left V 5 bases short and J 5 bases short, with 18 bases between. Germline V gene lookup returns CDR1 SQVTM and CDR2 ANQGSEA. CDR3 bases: TGCAGCGTTCACCTACACAGGGTGGAGACTGAAGCTTTCTTT. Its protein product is CSVHLHRVETEAFF.

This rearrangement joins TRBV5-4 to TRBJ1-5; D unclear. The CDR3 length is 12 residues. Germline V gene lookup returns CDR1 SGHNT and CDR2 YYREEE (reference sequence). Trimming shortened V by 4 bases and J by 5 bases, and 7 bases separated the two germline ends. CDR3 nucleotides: TGTGCCAGCAGCGTGGACGATCAGCCCCAGCATTTT. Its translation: CASSVDDQPQHF.

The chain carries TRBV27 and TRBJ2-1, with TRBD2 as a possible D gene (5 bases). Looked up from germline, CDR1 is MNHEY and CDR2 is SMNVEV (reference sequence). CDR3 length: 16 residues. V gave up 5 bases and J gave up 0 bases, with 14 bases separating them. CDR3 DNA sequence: TGTGCCAGCAGTCCGAGGACTCCAAGCTCCTACAATGAGCAGTTCTTC. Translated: CASSPRTPSSYNEQFF.

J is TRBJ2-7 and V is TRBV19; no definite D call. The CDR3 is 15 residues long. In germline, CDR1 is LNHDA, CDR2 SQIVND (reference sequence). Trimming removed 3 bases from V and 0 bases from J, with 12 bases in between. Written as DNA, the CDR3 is TGTGCCAGTAGTATCGGTGCCCCGACCTCCTACGAGCAGTACTTC. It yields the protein CASSIGAPTSYEQYF.

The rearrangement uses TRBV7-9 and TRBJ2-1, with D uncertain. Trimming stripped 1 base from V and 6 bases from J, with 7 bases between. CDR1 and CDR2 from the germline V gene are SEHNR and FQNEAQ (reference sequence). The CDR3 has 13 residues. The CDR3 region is CASSLGRVNEQFF. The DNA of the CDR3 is TGTGCCAGCAGCTTAGGACGGGTCAATGAGCAGTTCTTC.

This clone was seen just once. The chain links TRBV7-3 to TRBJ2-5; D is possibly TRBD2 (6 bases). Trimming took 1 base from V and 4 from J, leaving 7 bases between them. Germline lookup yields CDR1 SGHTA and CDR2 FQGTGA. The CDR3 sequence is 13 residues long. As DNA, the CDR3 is TGTGCCAGCAGCTTAAATAGCGGAGAGACCCAGTACTTC. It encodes CASSLNSGETQYF.

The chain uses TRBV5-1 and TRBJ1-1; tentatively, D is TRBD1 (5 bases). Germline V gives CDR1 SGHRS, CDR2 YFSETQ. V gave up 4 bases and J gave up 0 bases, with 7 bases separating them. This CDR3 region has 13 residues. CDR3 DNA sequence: TGCGCCAGCAGCGACAGCATGAACACTGAAGCTTTCTTT. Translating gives CASSDSMNTEAFF.

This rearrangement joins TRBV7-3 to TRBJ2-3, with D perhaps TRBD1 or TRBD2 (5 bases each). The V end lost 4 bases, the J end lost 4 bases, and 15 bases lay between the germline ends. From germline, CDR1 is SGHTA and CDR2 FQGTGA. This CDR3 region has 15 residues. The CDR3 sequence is CASSSNTRGADTQYF. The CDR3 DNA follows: TGTGCCAGCAGCTCGAACACAAGAGGGGCAGATACGCAGTATTTT.

The DNA for the CDR3 is TGTGCCAGCAGCGGGACAGGGGGTAGCACAGATACGCAGTATTTT. Its protein product is CASSGTGGSTDTQYF. V is TRBV6-1 and J is TRBJ2-3; 11 nucleotides agree with TRBD1. The CDR3 extends over 15 amino acids. The trim removed 6 bases at V and 0 bases at J, leaving 2 bases unmatched. Germline values: CDR1 MNHNS, CDR2 SASEGT.

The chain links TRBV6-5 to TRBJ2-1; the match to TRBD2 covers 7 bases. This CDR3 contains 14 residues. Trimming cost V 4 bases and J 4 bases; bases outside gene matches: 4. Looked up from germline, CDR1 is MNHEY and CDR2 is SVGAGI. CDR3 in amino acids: CASSSAAGYNEQFF. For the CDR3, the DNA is TGTGCCAGCAGTTCAGCAGCGGGGTACAATGAGCAGTTCTTC.

The CDR3: CSGGQGRSEAFF. In DNA, the CDR3 is TGCAGCGGTGGACAGGGGCGCTCTGAAGCTTTCTTT. The chain couples TRBV29-1 to TRBJ1-1; TRBD1 aligns across 9 bases. The CDR3 consists of 12 residues. The V and J ends lost 7 bases and 6 bases, in that order; junction bases with no gene match: 6. The germline V gene encodes CDR1 SQVTM and CDR2 ANQGSEA.

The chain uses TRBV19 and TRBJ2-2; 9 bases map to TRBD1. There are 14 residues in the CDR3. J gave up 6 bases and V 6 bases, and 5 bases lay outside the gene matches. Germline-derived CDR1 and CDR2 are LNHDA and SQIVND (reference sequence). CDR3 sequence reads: CASRAQGAAGELFF. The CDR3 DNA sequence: TGTGCCAGTAGGGCACAGGGGGCCGCCGGGGAGCTGTTTTTT.

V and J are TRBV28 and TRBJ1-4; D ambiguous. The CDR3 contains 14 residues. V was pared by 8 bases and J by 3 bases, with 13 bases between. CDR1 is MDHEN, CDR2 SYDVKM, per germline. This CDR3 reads CASQVVAPNEKLFF. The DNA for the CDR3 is TGTGCCAGCCAAGTGGTGGCACCTAATGAAAAACTGTTTTTT.

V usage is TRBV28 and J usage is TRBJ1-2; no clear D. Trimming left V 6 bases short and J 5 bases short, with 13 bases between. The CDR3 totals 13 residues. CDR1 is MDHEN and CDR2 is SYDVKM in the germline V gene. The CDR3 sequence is CASRPPGEYGYTF. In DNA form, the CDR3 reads TGTGCCAGCAGACCCCCAGGAGAATATGGCTACACCTTC.

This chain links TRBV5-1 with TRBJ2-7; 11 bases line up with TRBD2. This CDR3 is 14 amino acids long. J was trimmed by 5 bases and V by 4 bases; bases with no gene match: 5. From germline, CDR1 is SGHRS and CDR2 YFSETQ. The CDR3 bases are TGCGCCAGCAGCCTAGCGGGAGGTCTAAACGAGCAGTACTTC. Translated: CASSLAGGLNEQYF.